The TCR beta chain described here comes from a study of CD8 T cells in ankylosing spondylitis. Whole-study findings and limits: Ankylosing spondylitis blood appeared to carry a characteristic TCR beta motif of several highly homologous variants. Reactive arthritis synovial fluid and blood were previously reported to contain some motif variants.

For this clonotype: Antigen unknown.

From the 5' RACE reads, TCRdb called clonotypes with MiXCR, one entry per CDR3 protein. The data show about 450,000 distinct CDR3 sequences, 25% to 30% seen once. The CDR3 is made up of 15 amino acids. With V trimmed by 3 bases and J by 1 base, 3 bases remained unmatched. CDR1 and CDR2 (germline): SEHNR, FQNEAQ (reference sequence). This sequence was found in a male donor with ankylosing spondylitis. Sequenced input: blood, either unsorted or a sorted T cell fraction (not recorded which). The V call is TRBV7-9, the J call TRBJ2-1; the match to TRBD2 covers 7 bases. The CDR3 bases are TGTGCCAGCAGCTTGGGGCGGGAGTCCTACAATGAGCAGTTCTTC. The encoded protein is CASSLGRESYNEQFF. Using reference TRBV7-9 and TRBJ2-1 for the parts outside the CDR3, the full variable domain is DTGVSQNPRHKITKRGQNVTFRCDPISEHNRLYWYRQTLGQGPEFLTYFQNEAQLEKSRLLSDRFSAERPKGSFSTLEIQRTEQGDSAMYLCASSLGRESYNEQFFGPGTRLTVL.